The source of this T cell receptor beta chain is a study of T cell changes during pregnancy in multiple sclerosis. Clones were read by immunoSEQ multiplex PCR, and TCRdb kept only the in-frame ones, dropping some. The sample shows 75,000 to 80,000 clones, about 93% of them seen only once. This CDR3 has 13 amino acids. Germline-derived CDR1 and CDR2 are KGHSH and LQKENI. The junction had 2 bases not matched to a gene; V was cut back by 2 bases and J by 6 bases. The sample in question was peripheral blood, obtained after pregnancy. The TCR comes from a female donor in good health, enrolled as a control in a pregnancy study. The chain uses TRBV18 and TRBJ2-7, with 9 bases that match TRBD1. CDR3 DNA sequence: TGTGCCAGCTCACCAGAACAGGGGGCCGAGCAGTACTTC. Translation gives CASSPEQGAEQYF.